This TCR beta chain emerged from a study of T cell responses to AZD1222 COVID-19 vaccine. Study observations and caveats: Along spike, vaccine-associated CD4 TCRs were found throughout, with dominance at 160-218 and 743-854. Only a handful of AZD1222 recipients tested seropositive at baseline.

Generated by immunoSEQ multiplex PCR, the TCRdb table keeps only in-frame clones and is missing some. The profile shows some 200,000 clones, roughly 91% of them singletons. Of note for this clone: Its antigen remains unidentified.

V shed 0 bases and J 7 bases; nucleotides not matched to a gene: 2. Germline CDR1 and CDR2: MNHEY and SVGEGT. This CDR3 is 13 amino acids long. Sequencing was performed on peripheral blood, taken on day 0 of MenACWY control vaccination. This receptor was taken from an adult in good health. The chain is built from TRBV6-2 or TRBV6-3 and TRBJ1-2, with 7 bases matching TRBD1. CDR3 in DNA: TGTGCCAGCAGTTACTCGACAGGGCGTGGCTACACCTTC. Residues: CASSYSTGRGYTF.